This TCR beta chain was retrieved from a study of shared clonotypes between healthy human individuals. Study-level background: Ranging from 18 to 49 in age, donors were two women and a few men. Broader study findings: It was observed that 4% to 6% of naive CD4 clonotypes were shared across several donors.

On this clone: No antigen is known for it.

This CDR3 spans 14 amino acids. CDR1 and CDR2 from the germline V gene are ENHRY and SYGVKD. The V end was cut by 5 bases, the J end by 6 bases, with 14 bases between. Only CD45RO-negative cells positively selected for CCR7 counted as naive CD8 cells, so terminally differentiated effector memory CD45RA+ cells were excluded. Each cell subset's genomic DNA was divided evenly among several immunoSEQ plates. The authors loaded approximately 220 ng DNA, 27,000 or so T cell genomes, into sorted-subset replicate PCRs. Repertoires were generated with immunoSEQ multiplex PCR, while TCRdb's copy carries only in-frame clones and drops some. The sample comprises around 560,000 clones, roughly 96% of which are singletons, and 0.095% to 0.14% rests with the top ten.

The TCR was taken from a woman aged 25 to 39 in good health. The sample was naive CD8+ T cells sorted from blood. The chain has TRBV10-3 and TRBJ1-5, with D possibly matching TRBD1 (5 bases). CDR3 loop: CAISQGEAVQPQHF. The CDR3 nucleotides read TGTGCCATCAGTCAGGGTGAAGCCGTTCAGCCCCAGCATTTT.